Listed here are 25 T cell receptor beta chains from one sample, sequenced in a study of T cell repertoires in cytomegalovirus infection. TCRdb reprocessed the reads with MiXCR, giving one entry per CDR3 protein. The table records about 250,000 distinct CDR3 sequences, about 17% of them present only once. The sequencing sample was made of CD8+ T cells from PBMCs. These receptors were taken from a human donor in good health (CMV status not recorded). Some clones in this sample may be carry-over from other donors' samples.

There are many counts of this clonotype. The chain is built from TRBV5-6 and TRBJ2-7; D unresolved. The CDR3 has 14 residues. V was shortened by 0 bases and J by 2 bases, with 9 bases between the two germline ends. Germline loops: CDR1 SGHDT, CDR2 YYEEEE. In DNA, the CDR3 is TGTGCCAGCAGCTTGGCAGCGACAACCTACGAGCAGTACTTC. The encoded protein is CASSLAATTYEQYF.

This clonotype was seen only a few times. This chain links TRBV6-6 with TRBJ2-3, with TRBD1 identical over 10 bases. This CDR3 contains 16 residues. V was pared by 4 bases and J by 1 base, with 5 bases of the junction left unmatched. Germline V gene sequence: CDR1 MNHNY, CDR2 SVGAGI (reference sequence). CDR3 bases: TGTGCCAGCAGTTGGACAGGGGGGACGGGCACAGATACGCAGTATTTT. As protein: CASSWTGGTGTDTQYF.

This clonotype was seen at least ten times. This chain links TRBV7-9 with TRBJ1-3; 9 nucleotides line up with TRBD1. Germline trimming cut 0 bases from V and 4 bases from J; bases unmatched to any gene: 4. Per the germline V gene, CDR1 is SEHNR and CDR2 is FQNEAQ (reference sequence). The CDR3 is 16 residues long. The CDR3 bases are TGTGCCAGCAGCTTAGCCGGGACAGGGCAAGGAAACACCATATATTTT. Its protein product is CASSLAGTGQGNTIYF.

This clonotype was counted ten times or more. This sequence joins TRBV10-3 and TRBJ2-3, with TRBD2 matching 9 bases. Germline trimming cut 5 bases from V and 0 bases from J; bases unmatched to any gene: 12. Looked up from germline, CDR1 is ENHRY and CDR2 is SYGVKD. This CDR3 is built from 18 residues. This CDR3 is CAISMGLAGTTSTDTQYF. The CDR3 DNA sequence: TGTGCCATCAGTATGGGACTAGCTGGAACTACTAGCACAGATACGCAGTATTTT.

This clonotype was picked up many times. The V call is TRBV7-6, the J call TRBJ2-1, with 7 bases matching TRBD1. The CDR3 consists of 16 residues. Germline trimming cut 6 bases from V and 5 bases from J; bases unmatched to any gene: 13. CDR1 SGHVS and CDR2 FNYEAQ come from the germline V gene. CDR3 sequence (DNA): TGTGCCAGCAGACCTCTGACAGGGAAAGGGAACAATGAGCAGTTCTTC. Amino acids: CASRPLTGKGNNEQFF.

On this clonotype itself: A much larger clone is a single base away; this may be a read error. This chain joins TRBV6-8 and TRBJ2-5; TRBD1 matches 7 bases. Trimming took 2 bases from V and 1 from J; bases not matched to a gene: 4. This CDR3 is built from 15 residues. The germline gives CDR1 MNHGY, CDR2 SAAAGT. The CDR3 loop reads CASSYPTGSQETQYF. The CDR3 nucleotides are TGTGCCAGCAGTTACCCGACAGGGAGCCAAGAGACCCAGTACTTC.

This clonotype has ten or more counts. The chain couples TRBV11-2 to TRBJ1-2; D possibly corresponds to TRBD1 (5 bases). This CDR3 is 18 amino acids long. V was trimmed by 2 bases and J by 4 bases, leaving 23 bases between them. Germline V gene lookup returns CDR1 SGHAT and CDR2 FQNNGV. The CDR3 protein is CASSLSLGASPLSYGYTF. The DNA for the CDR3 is TGTGCCAGCAGCTTATCCCTCGGGGCCTCGCCCCTAAGCTATGGCTACACCTTC. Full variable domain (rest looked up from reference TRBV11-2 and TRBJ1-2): EAGVAQSPRYKIIEKRQSVAFWCNPISGHATLYWYQQILGQGPKLLIQFQNNGVVDDSQLPKDRFSAERLKGVDSTLKIQPAKLEDSAVYLCASSLSLGASPLSYGYTFGSGTRLTVV.

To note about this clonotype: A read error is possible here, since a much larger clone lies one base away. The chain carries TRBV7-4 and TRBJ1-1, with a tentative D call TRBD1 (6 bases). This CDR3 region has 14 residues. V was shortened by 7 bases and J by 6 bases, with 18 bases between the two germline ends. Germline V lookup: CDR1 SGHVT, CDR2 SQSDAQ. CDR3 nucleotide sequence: TGTGCCAGCAACCAGGACAGCCGAATGTCTGAAGCTTTCTTT. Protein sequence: CASNQDSRMSEAFF. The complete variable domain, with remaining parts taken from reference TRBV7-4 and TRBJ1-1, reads GAGVSQSPRYKVAKRGRDVALRCDSISGHVTLYWYRQTLGQGSEVLTYSQSDAQRDKSGRPSGRFSAERPERSVSTLKIQRTEQGDSAVYLCASNQDSRMSEAFFGQGTRLTVV.

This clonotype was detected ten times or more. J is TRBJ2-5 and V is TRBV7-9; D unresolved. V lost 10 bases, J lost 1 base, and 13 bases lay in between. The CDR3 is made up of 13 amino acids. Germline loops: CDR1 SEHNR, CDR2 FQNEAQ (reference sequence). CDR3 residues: CATKNTVQETQYF. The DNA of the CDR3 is TGTGCCACCAAAAACACTGTCCAAGAGACCCAGTACTTC.

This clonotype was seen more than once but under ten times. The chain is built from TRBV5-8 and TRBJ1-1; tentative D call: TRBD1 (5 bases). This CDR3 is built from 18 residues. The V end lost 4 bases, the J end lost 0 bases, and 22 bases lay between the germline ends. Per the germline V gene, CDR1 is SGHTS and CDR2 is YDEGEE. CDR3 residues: CASSRGRGMGVMNTEAFF. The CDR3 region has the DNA TGTGCCAGCAGCCGTGGACGAGGTATGGGGGTCATGAACACTGAAGCTTTCTTT.

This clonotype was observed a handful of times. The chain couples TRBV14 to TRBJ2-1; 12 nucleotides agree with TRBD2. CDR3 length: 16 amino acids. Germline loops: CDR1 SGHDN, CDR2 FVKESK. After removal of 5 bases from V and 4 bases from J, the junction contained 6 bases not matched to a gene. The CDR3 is CASSAYGLAGYNEQFF. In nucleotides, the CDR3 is TGTGCCAGCAGCGCTTATGGACTAGCGGGGTACAATGAGCAGTTCTTC.

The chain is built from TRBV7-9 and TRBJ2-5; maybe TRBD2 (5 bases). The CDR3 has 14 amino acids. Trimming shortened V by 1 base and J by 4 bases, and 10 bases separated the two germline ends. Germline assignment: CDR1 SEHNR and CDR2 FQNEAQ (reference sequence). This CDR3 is CASSLVASRETQYF. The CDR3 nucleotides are TGTGCCAGCAGCTTAGTGGCTAGCCGAGAGACCCAGTACTTC.

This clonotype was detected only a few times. The CDR3 is CASSFPLGTEAFF. DNA for the CDR3: TGTGCCAGCAGCTTCCCTCTTGGCACTGAAGCTTTCTTT. This sequence joins TRBV5-6 and TRBJ1-1; no reliable D call. The V gene lost 2 bases and the J gene lost 4 bases, with 9 bases spanning the gap. CDR1 and CDR2 (germline): SGHDT, YYEEEE. The CDR3 spans 13 residues. The whole variable domain, remainder taken from reference TRBV5-6 and TRBJ1-1, is DAGVTQSPTHLIKTRGQQVTLRCSPKSGHDTVSWYQQALGQGPQFIFQYYEEEERQRGNFPDRFSGHQFPNYSSELNVNALLLGDSALYLCASSFPLGTEAFFGQGTRLTVV.

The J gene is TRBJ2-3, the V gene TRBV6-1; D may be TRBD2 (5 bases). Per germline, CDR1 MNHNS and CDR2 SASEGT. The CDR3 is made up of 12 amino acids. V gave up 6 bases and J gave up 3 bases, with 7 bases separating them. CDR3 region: CASRRVTDTQYF. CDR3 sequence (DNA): TGTGCCAGCAGGCGGGTAACAGATACGCAGTATTTT.

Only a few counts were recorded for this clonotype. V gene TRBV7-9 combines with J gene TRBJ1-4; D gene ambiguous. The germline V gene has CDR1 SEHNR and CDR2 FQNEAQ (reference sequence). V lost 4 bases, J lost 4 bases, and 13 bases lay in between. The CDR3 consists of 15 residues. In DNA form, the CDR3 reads TGTGCCAGCAGCTCATTAGACGGAAGTAATGAAAAACTGTTTTTT. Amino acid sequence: CASSSLDGSNEKLFF.

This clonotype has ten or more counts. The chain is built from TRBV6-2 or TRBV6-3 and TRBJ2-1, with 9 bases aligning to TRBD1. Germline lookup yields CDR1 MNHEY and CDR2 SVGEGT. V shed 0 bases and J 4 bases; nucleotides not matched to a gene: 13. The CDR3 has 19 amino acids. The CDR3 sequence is CASSYSTTGQGSAYNEQFF. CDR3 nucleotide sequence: TGTGCCAGCAGTTACTCGACCACGGGACAGGGTTCCGCTTACAATGAGCAGTTCTTC.

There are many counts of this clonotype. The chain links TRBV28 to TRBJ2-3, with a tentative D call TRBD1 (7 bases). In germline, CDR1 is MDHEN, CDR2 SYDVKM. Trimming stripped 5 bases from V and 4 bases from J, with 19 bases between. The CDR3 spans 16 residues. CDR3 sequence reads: CASSAPRGETSDTQYF. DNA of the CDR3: TGTGCCAGCAGTGCACCCAGGGGGGAAACTTCAGATACGCAGTATTTT.

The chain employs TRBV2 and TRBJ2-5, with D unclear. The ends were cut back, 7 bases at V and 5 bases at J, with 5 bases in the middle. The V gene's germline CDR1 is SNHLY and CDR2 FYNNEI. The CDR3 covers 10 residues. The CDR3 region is CASKRETQYF. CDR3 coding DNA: TGTGCCAGCAAACGGGAGACCCAGTACTTC. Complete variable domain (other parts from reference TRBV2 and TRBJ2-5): EPEVTQTPSHQVTQMGQEVILRCVPISNHLYFYWYRQILGQKVEFLVSFYNNEISEKSEIFDDQFSVERPDGSNFTLKIRSTKLEDSAMYFCASKRETQYFGPGTRLLVL.

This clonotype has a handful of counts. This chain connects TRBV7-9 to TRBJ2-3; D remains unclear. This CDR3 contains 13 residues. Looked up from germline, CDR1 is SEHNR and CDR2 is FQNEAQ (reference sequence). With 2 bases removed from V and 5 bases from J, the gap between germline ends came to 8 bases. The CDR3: CASSLIPEDTQYF. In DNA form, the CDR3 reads TGTGCCAGCAGCTTAATTCCAGAAGATACGCAGTATTTT.

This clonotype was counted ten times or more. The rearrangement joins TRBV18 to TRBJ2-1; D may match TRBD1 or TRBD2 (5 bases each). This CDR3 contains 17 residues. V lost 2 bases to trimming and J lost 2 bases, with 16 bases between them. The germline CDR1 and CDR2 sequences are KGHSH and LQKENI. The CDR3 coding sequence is TGTGCCAGCTCACCATTTGGGAGTGACAGTCCCTACAATGAGCAGTTCTTC. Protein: CASSPFGSDSPYNEQFF.

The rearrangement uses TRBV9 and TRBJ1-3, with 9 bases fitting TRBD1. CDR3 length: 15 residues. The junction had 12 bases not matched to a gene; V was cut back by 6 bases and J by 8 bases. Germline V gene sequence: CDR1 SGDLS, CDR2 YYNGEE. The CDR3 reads CASTLGDRVLDTIYF. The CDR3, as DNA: TGTGCCAGCACCTTAGGGGACAGGGTTTTGGACACCATATATTTT.

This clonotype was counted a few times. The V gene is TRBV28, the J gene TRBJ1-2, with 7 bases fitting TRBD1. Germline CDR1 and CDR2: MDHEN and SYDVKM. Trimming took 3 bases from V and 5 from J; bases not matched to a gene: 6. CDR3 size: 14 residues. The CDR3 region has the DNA TGTGCCAGCAGTTTGAGGGGGCCGTTATATGGCTACACCTTC. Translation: CASSLRGPLYGYTF.

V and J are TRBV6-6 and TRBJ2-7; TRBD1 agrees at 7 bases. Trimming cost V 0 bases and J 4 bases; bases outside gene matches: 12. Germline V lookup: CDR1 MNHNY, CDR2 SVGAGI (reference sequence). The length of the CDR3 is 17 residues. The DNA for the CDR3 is TGTGCCAGCAGTTACTCCGAACAGGGGTTAATATTGTACGAGCAGTACTTC. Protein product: CASSYSEQGLILYEQYF.

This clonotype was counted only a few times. The CDR3 loop is CASSRGPESLNTEAFF. For the CDR3, the DNA is TGCGCCAGCAGTCGGGGCCCGGAAAGTCTGAACACTGAAGCTTTCTTT. The chain carries TRBV23-1 and TRBJ1-1, with D possibly TRBD1 on 5 matching bases. TRBV23-1 is designated an ORF whose function remains uncertain. V was shortened by 4 bases and J by 0 bases, with 15 bases between the two germline ends. The CDR3 length is 16 residues.

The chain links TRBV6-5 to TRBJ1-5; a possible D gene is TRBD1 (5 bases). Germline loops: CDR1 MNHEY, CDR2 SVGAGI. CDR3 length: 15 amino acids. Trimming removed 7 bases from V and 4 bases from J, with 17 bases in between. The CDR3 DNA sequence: TGTGCCAGCACAGAGTTCCAGGGAAGTAATCAGCCCCAGCATTTT. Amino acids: CASTEFQGSNQPQHF.